These T cell receptor beta chains were read from a single sample in a study of blood T cells in healthy people across ages. TCRdb reprocessed the 5' RACE reads via MiXCR and lists one record per CDR3 protein. The sample shows roughly 1.5 million distinct CDR3 sequences, 35% to 45% of them seen only once. Material for sequencing was blood. The receptors were sampled from a woman under 30 in good health. Each CDR3 is given with its conserved first and last residue. Fields, in order: D gene, clone size, J gene, V gene, CDR3 DNA, CDR3 protein. The D gene is left open where the match is weak. For some rows the clone size is stated as once, few or many, or as a class when expanded; others skip it.

D gene: .
clone size: .
J gene: TRBJ1-2
V gene: TRBV21-1
CDR3 DNA: TGTGCCAGCCGACAGGGATTCTATGGCTACACCTTC
CDR3 protein: CASRQGFYGYTF

D gene: .
clone size: .
J gene: TRBJ1-3
V gene: TRBV29-1
CDR3 DNA: TGCAGCGCTGGGGGCGACGGAAACACCATATATTTT
CDR3 protein: CSAGGDGNTIYF

D gene: .
clone size: many
J gene: TRBJ2-3
V gene: TRBV10-3
CDR3 DNA: TGTGCCATCAGTGAAGGGGGTAGCACAGATACGCAGTATTTT
CDR3 protein: CAISEGGSTDTQYF

D gene: .
clone size: .
J gene: TRBJ2-1
V gene: TRBV6-4
CDR3 DNA: TGTGCCAGCAGAGGCGACAGGAATAACAATGAGCAGTTCTTC
CDR3 protein: CASRGDRNNNEQFF

D gene: .
clone size: few
J gene: TRBJ2-7
V gene: TRBV12-3/TRBV12-4
CDR3 DNA: TGTGCCAGCAGTTTAGAGGGGGGGAGTTTGGAGCAGTACTTC
CDR3 protein: CASSLEGGSLEQYF

D gene: .
clone size: .
J gene: TRBJ2-1
V gene: TRBV3-1
CDR3 DNA: TGTGCCAGCAGTAAACGGGACGCAATTTCCTACAATGAGCAGTTCTTC
CDR3 protein: CASSKRDAISYNEQFF

D gene: TRBD1
clone size: few
J gene: TRBJ2-6
V gene: TRBV20-1
CDR3 DNA: TGCAGTGCTAGAACTCAGGGGGCGAGGGCCAACGTCCTGACTTTC
CDR3 protein: CSARTQGARANVLTF

D gene: TRBD1
clone size: .
J gene: TRBJ2-7
V gene: TRBV12-3/TRBV12-4
CDR3 DNA: TGTGCCAGCAGTCCCCGACAGGGGAGATTATACGAGCAGTACTTC
CDR3 protein: CASSPRQGRLYEQYF

D gene: .
clone size: .
J gene: TRBJ2-7
V gene: TRBV6-2/TRBV6-3
CDR3 DNA: TGTGCCAGCACCCCCTGGGGGACGGAATCCTTCGAGCAGTACTTC
CDR3 protein: CASTPWGTESFEQYF

D gene: .
clone size: .
J gene: TRBJ2-5
V gene: TRBV5-1
CDR3 DNA: TGCGCCAGCAGCTTGGTATCGACCGGGCGAGAGACCCAGTACTTC
CDR3 protein: CASSLVSTGRETQYF

D gene: .
clone size: .
J gene: TRBJ2-7
V gene: TRBV4-3
CDR3 DNA: TGCGCCAGCAGCCAAGATCGGTCGGGAGACTACGAGCAGTACTTC
CDR3 protein: CASSQDRSGDYEQYF

D gene: TRBD1
clone size: .
J gene: TRBJ2-7
V gene: TRBV28
CDR3 DNA: TGTGCCAGCATCCTATCGGGGACAGATGGGGCCCAGCAGTACTTC
CDR3 protein: CASILSGTDGAQQYF

D gene: TRBD2
clone size: .
J gene: TRBJ2-3
V gene: TRBV27
CDR3 DNA: TGTGCCAGCAGTTTATCACTAGCGGGATTGGGGGGCACAGATACGCAGTATTTT
CDR3 protein: CASSLSLAGLGGTDTQYF

D gene: TRBD1
clone size: .
J gene: TRBJ1-2
V gene: TRBV7-9
CDR3 DNA: TGTGCCAGCAGCATCCCCGACAGGGGATTCTATGGCTACACCTTC
CDR3 protein: CASSIPDRGFYGYTF

D gene: .
clone size: .
J gene: TRBJ2-6
V gene: TRBV7-2
CDR3 DNA: TGTGCCAGCAAAAAGGGGGCTGGGGCCAACGTCCTGACTTTC
CDR3 protein: CASKKGAGANVLTF

D gene: .
clone size: few
J gene: TRBJ2-1
V gene: TRBV5-1
CDR3 DNA: TGCGCCAGCAGCTTGGGGGTCGGGGGATACAATGAGCGGTTCTTC
CDR3 protein: CASSLGVGGYNERFF

D gene: .
clone size: .
J gene: TRBJ1-2
V gene: TRBV7-2
CDR3 DNA: TGTGCCAGCAGCTTATTGCTCGGACAGTCAAGCTACACCTTC
CDR3 protein: CASSLLLGQSSYTF

D gene: TRBD2
clone size: .
J gene: TRBJ2-1
V gene: TRBV11-2
CDR3 DNA: TGTGCCAGCAGCTTAGTTCAGAGCGGGAGACGAGATTATGAGCAGTTCTTC
CDR3 protein: CASSLVQSGRRDYEQFF

D gene: TRBD1
clone size: few
J gene: TRBJ1-4
V gene: TRBV20-1
CDR3 DNA: TGCAGTGCTACGACAGGGGGTAATGAAAAACTGTTTTTT
CDR3 protein: CSATTGGNEKLFF

D gene: TRBD2
clone size: few
J gene: TRBJ2-1
V gene: TRBV20-1
CDR3 DNA: TGCAGTGCTAGAGATCGAACGGGGGGGTTTTACAATGAGCAGTTCTTC
CDR3 protein: CSARDRTGGFYNEQFF

D gene: .
clone size: few
J gene: TRBJ1-2
V gene: TRBV10-3
CDR3 DNA: TGTGCCATCAGTGATCAGAAGCGTTACAGCTACACCTTC
CDR3 protein: CAISDQKRYSYTF

D gene: TRBD1
clone size: .
J gene: TRBJ1-5
V gene: TRBV7-2
CDR3 DNA: TGTGCCAGCAGCTCGACAGGGGTTGGCGATCAGCCCCAGCATTTT
CDR3 protein: CASSSTGVGDQPQHF

D gene: .
clone size: .
J gene: TRBJ2-1
V gene: TRBV3-1
CDR3 DNA: TGTGCCAGCAGCCCGTCCTTGGCTTACAATGAGCAGTTCTTC
CDR3 protein: CASSPSLAYNEQFF

D gene: .
clone size: few
J gene: TRBJ1-2
V gene: TRBV12-3/TRBV12-4
CDR3 DNA: TGTGCCAGCAGTTTGGGGCAGGGTCCCCGCGGCTACACCTTC
CDR3 protein: CASSLGQGPRGYTF

D gene: .
clone size: .
J gene: TRBJ1-5
V gene: TRBV6-1
CDR3 DNA: TGTGCCAGCCACATTCAGGGGCCCAGCAATCAGCCCCAGCATTTT
CDR3 protein: CASHIQGPSNQPQHF

D gene: TRBD2
clone size: .
J gene: TRBJ2-1
V gene: TRBV2
CDR3 DNA: TGTGCCAGCAGCCCTAGCGGAGAGCGGTTCTTC
CDR3 protein: CASSPSGERFF

D gene: .
clone size: .
J gene: TRBJ1-1
V gene: TRBV6-2/TRBV6-3
CDR3 DNA: TGTGCCAGCAGTTATCGCGGCCCCAGTATGAACACTGAAGCTTTCTTT
CDR3 protein: CASSYRGPSMNTEAFF

D gene: TRBD2
clone size: .
J gene: TRBJ2-6
V gene: TRBV4-3
CDR3 DNA: TGCGCCAGCAGCCAAGGGGCTAGCGGCAACGTCCTGACTTTC
CDR3 protein: CASSQGASGNVLTF

D gene: .
clone size: .
J gene: TRBJ2-7
V gene: TRBV7-9
CDR3 DNA: TGTGCCAGCAGCCCGAGGTGGACAGCAACCTACGAGCAGTACTTC
CDR3 protein: CASSPRWTATYEQYF

D gene: TRBD2
clone size: once
J gene: TRBJ2-1
V gene: TRBV7-2
CDR3 DNA: TGTGCCAGCAGACCGACTAGCGGGAGGGCCAGTGAGCAGTTCTTC
CDR3 protein: CASRPTSGRASEQFF

D gene: .
clone size: few
J gene: TRBJ1-1
V gene: TRBV7-8
CDR3 DNA: TGTGCCAGCGAAACCAACGCAGATACTGAAGCTTTCTTT
CDR3 protein: CASETNADTEAFF

D gene: .
clone size: .
J gene: TRBJ1-6
V gene: TRBV7-9
CDR3 DNA: TGTGCCAGCAGCTTAGAGAGTCAGGCGAGTTCACCCCTCCACTTT
CDR3 protein: CASSLESQASSPLHF

D gene: TRBD1
clone size: .
J gene: TRBJ1-5
V gene: TRBV6-2/TRBV6-3
CDR3 DNA: TGTGCCAGCAGTTACGTAATCAGGGGGCCTAGCAATCAGCCCCAGCATTTT
CDR3 protein: CASSYVIRGPSNQPQHF

D gene: TRBD2
clone size: .
J gene: TRBJ2-5
V gene: TRBV5-1
CDR3 DNA: TGCGCCAGCAGCGTACCGACTAGCGGGGGGAACCAAGAGACCCAGTACTTC
CDR3 protein: CASSVPTSGGNQETQYF

D gene: TRBD1
clone size: .
J gene: TRBJ2-1
V gene: TRBV4-1
CDR3 DNA: TGCGCCAGCAGCCATGACAGGGGACCCTCCTACAATGAGCAGTTCTTC
CDR3 protein: CASSHDRGPSYNEQFF

D gene: TRBD1
clone size: .
J gene: TRBJ1-6
V gene: TRBV20-1
CDR3 DNA: TGCAGTGGTTCTACAGGGGATAGTTCACCCCTCCACTTT
CDR3 protein: CSGSTGDSSPLHF

D gene: TRBD2
clone size: .
J gene: TRBJ2-1
V gene: TRBV11-2
CDR3 DNA: TGTGCCAGCAGCTTGCATCCTAGCGGGAGCGTATGGCAAGAGACCCAGTTCTTC
CDR3 protein: CASSLHPSGSVWQETQFF

D gene: .
clone size: many
J gene: TRBJ1-2
V gene: TRBV5-1
CDR3 DNA: TGCGCCAGCAGGGGTAACTATGGCTACACCTTC
CDR3 protein: CASRGNYGYTF

D gene: TRBD2
clone size: .
J gene: TRBJ2-5
V gene: TRBV27
CDR3 DNA: TGTGCCAGCAGTTTATCCCCTAGCGGGGGGGGAGAGACCCAGTACTTC
CDR3 protein: CASSLSPSGGGETQYF

D gene: TRBD2
clone size: .
J gene: TRBJ2-3
V gene: TRBV7-3
CDR3 DNA: TGTGCCAGCAGCTCGGGACTAGCGGGAACGAGTATGCAGTATTTT
CDR3 protein: CASSSGLAGTSMQYF

D gene: .
clone size: .
J gene: TRBJ2-6
V gene: TRBV4-1
CDR3 DNA: TGCGCCAGCAGCCGGGCGGGGACAGGGGCCAACGTCCTGACTTTC
CDR3 protein: CASSRAGTGANVLTF

D gene: TRBD2
clone size: few
J gene: TRBJ2-7
V gene: TRBV20-1
CDR3 DNA: TGCAGTGCGCCGGGACTAGCGGGGGGGAACTACGAGCAGTACTTC
CDR3 protein: CSAPGLAGGNYEQYF

D gene: TRBD1
clone size: .
J gene: TRBJ1-1
V gene: TRBV5-1
CDR3 DNA: TGCGCCAGCAGCTTCGAACAGGGGGCGAGATTCGCTGAAGCTTTCTTT
CDR3 protein: CASSFEQGARFAEAFF

D gene: .
clone size: .
J gene: TRBJ1-1
V gene: TRBV4-2
CDR3 DNA: TGTGCCAGCAGGGTCCACAGGGACGCCGGTGGGTTGAACACTGAAGCTTTCTTT
CDR3 protein: CASRVHRDAGGLNTEAFF

D gene: .
clone size: few
J gene: TRBJ1-5
V gene: TRBV7-8
CDR3 DNA: TGTGCCAGCAGCTCCCCTTGGGGCGGTAGCAATCAGCCCCAGCATTTT
CDR3 protein: CASSSPWGGSNQPQHF

D gene: .
clone size: .
J gene: TRBJ2-5
V gene: TRBV10-3
CDR3 DNA: TGTGCCATCAGTGATGAAGAGACCCAGTACTTC
CDR3 protein: CAISDEETQYF

D gene: .
clone size: few
J gene: TRBJ1-2
V gene: TRBV27
CDR3 DNA: TGTGCCAGCAGCAACCCCATGGCAGGTTCGGGAGGCTACACCTTC
CDR3 protein: CASSNPMAGSGGYTF

D gene: TRBD1
clone size: .
J gene: TRBJ1-4
V gene: TRBV2
CDR3 DNA: TGTGCCAGCGGGGGGACAGGCAATGAAAAACTGTTTTTT
CDR3 protein: CASGGTGNEKLFF

D gene: TRBD2
clone size: .
J gene: TRBJ2-5
V gene: TRBV7-8
CDR3 DNA: TGTGCCAGCAGCTTAGGTAGCAGGGAGGGAGAGACCCAGTACTTC
CDR3 protein: CASSLGSREGETQYF

D gene: .
clone size: few
J gene: TRBJ1-6
V gene: TRBV20-1
CDR3 DNA: TGCAGTGCTAGAGATATGGATGAGGGCTCACCCCTCCACTTT
CDR3 protein: CSARDMDEGSPLHF

D gene: .
clone size: many
J gene: TRBJ2-7
V gene: TRBV29-1
CDR3 DNA: TGCAGCGTTGTGGGGGCAACAGGTCATTCGCGCGAGCAGTACTTC
CDR3 protein: CSVVGATGHSREQYF

D gene: .
clone size: few
J gene: TRBJ1-1
V gene: TRBV5-1
CDR3 DNA: TGCGCCAGCAGCAAGGACAGTTACTACACTGAAGCTTTCTTT
CDR3 protein: CASSKDSYYTEAFF